This entry lists 27 T cell receptor beta chains sequenced from one sample in a study of blood T cell repertoires in COVID-19. Here immunoSEQ multiplex PCR was the method, and the copy in TCRdb shows in-frame clones only, minus some. Here the sample spans hundreds of thousands of clones, 75% to 85% being singletons. The source material was PBMCs or T cells enriched from blood (not recorded which). The origin of the receptors is a man in his thirties or forties with acute COVID-19.

The V and J genes are TRBV5-4 and TRBJ2-5; TRBD2 agrees at 8 bases. V lost 3 bases, J lost 2 bases, and 9 bases stayed unmatched. The CDR3 consists of 16 residues. Germline loops: CDR1 SGHNT, CDR2 YYREEE (reference sequence). CDR3 loop: CASSSAAQRGQETQYF. DNA of the CDR3: TGTGCCAGCAGCTCCGCAGCCCAGCGGGGGCAAGAGACCCAGTACTTC.

A word on this clone: Because the CDR3's place on the DNA is in doubt, the DNA is left out and the CDR3 is given as listed by TCRdb. V usage is TRBV21-1 and J usage is TRBJ1-3; the table names TRBD1, a call not compared with the DNA. TRBV21-1 is a known pseudogene. The CDR3 numbers 16 amino acids, ends counted. The CDR3 reads CASSKVGAGTGNTIYF.

With regard to this clone: This sample includes further DNA sequences coding for the same CDR3. The CDR3 region is CASSPNSNQPQHF. Written as DNA, the CDR3 is TGTGCCAGCAGCCCCAATAGCAATCAGCCCCAGCATTTT. The rearrangement joins TRBV12-3 or TRBV12-4 to TRBJ1-5, with no clear D. The CDR3 totals 13 residues. The V end lost 6 bases, the J end lost 0 bases, and 6 bases lay between the germline ends.

CDR3 nucleotides: TGTGCCAGCAGTCTTTCGAGGGGGGGAGCTGAAGCTTTCTTT. Amino acid sequence: CASSLSRGGAEAFF. This chain joins TRBV6-5 and TRBJ1-1; maybe TRBD1 (6 bases). Germline lookup yields CDR1 MNHEY and CDR2 SVGAGI. The V end lost 5 bases, the J end lost 6 bases, and 16 bases lay between the germline ends. This CDR3 spans 14 amino acids.

The chain combines TRBV9 with TRBJ2-3; the match to TRBD2 covers 12 bases. Trimming took 4 bases from V and 2 from J; bases not matched to a gene: 5. CDR1 and CDR2 (germline): SGDLS, YYNGEE. The CDR3 totals 16 residues. The CDR3 is CASSIRLAGATDTQYF. The CDR3 nucleotides are TGTGCCAGCAGCATTCGACTAGCGGGGGCCACAGATACGCAGTATTTT.

This clone was observed a few times. The chain carries TRBV5-4 and TRBJ2-7, with 7 bases identical to TRBD1. Trimming cost V 2 bases and J 0 bases; bases outside gene matches: 5. The CDR3 sequence is 15 residues long. Germline CDR1 and CDR2: SGHNT and YYREEE (reference sequence). This CDR3 reads CASSLGTEFSYEQYF. The CDR3 DNA is TGTGCCAGCAGCTTAGGGACAGAGTTCTCCTACGAGCAGTACTTC.

The table lists this clone with a few counts. The rearrangement uses TRBV3-1 (or the pseudogene TRBV3-2) and TRBJ2-7; TRBD2 might be the D (6 bases). Germline CDR1 LGHDT, CDR2 YNNKEL (reference sequence). CDR3 size: 14 residues. V was shortened by 4 bases and J by 7 bases, with 17 bases between the two germline ends. The CDR3: CASSLVGGDGEQYF. CDR3 sequence (DNA): TGTGCCAGCAGCCTGGTCGGCGGGGACGGGGAGCAGTACTTC.

The chain employs TRBV3-1 (or the pseudogene TRBV3-2) and TRBJ1-3; no firm D call. Germline V gene lookup returns CDR1 LGHDT and CDR2 YNNKEL (reference sequence). The CDR3 is 15 residues long. The germline V and J ends were trimmed by 0 bases and 2 bases, with 8 bases remaining between them. The CDR3 sequence: CASSQDGGAGNTIYF. The CDR3 DNA sequence: TGTGCCAGCAGCCAAGACGGAGGCGCTGGAAACACCATATATTTT.

In DNA, the CDR3 is TGCAGCGTTGAAAGGGAACAGGGTAAAGCTTTCTTT. As protein: CSVEREQGKAFF. V is TRBV29-1 and J is TRBJ1-1; the D gene is possibly TRBD1 (6 bases). Germline lookup yields CDR1 SQVTM and CDR2 ANQGSEA. CDR3 length equals 12 residues. Trimming removed 2 bases at V and 9 bases at J, with 13 bases between.

This clone was detected once. The gene calls are TRBV13 and TRBJ2-7; 11 bases map to TRBD2. Per the germline V gene, CDR1 is PRHDT and CDR2 is FYEKMQ (reference sequence). The CDR3 has 18 residues. Trimming at V came to 4 bases and at J to 0 bases, leaving 11 bases not matched to a gene. The CDR3 is CASSSSGTSGVSSYEQYF. The CDR3 DNA reads as TGTGCCAGCAGCTCATCCGGGACTAGCGGAGTTAGCTCCTACGAGCAGTACTTC.

This sequence joins TRBV19 and TRBJ2-7; TRBD1 agrees at 10 bases. J was trimmed by 3 bases and V by 4 bases; bases with no gene match: 3. This CDR3 is built from 14 residues. Germline assignment: CDR1 LNHDA and CDR2 SQIVND (reference sequence). CDR3 protein: CASSRTGGIYEQYF. In nucleotides, the CDR3 is TGTGCCAGTAGTAGGACAGGGGGGATCTACGAGCAGTACTTC.

The chain carries TRBV23-1 and TRBJ1-3, with D tentatively TRBD1 (5 bases). TRBV23-1 is an open reading frame whose function is uncertain. The CDR3 has 13 amino acids. The V end was cut by 6 bases, the J end by 1 base, with 7 bases between. CDR3: CASRGPSGNTIYF. For the CDR3, the DNA is TGCGCCAGCAGGGGGCCTTCTGGAAACACCATATATTTT.

The chain carries TRBV3-1 (or the pseudogene TRBV3-2) and TRBJ1-1, with 7 nucleotides matching TRBD1. V lost 5 bases to trimming and J lost 6 bases; unmatched junction nucleotides: 9. This CDR3 comprises 14 residues. Germline CDR1 is LGHDT and CDR2 is YNNKEL (reference sequence). DNA of the CDR3: TGTGCCAGCAGCGTGGACAGGCTGTCCGCTGAAGCTTTCTTT. Amino acids: CASSVDRLSAEAFF.

Only one count was recorded for this clone. The V call is TRBV28, the J call TRBJ1-1; D is possibly TRBD1 (5 bases). The germline V gene encodes CDR1 MDHEN and CDR2 SYDVKM. Trimming stripped 8 bases from V and 4 bases from J, with 14 bases between. The CDR3 is made up of 13 amino acids. The CDR3 reads CASRGGVSTEAFF. The CDR3 nucleotides read TGTGCCAGCCGGGGGGGGGTGAGCACTGAAGCTTTCTTT. The entire variable domain, with the rest obtained from reference TRBV28 and TRBJ1-1, is as follows: DVKVTQSSRYLVKRTGEKVFLECVQDMDHENMFWYRQDPGLGLRLIYFSYDVKMKEKGDIPEGYSVSREKKERFSLILESASTNQTSMYLCASRGGVSTEAFFGQGTRLTVV.

The chain has TRBV19 and TRBJ1-2, with D maybe TRBD1 (5 bases). The germline V and J ends were trimmed by 3 bases and 7 bases, with 12 bases remaining between them. The CDR3 sequence is 13 residues long. Germline V gene data show CDR1 as LNHDA and CDR2 as SQIVND (reference sequence). In DNA form, the CDR3 reads TGTGCCAGTAGTATGCAGGGATTTCTTGGCTACACCTTC. Its protein is CASSMQGFLGYTF.

The rearrangement joins TRBV20-1 to TRBJ2-7, with 7 bases aligning to TRBD1. Looked up from germline, CDR1 is DFQATT and CDR2 is SNEGSKA (reference sequence). The CDR3 loop spans 14 amino acids. J gave up 5 bases and V 3 bases, and 10 bases lay outside the gene matches. The chain's CDR3 is CSASKGVGGDEQYF. CDR3 nucleotide sequence: TGCAGTGCTAGTAAAGGTGTAGGGGGCGACGAGCAGTACTTC.

The gene calls are TRBV12-3 or TRBV12-4 and TRBJ1-5; D possibly corresponds to TRBD1 (5 bases). The CDR3 contains 12 residues. The germline V and J ends were trimmed by 6 bases and 6 bases, with 9 bases remaining between them. The CDR3 DNA follows: TGTGCCAGCAGCTCAGGGTTTCAGCCCCAGCATTTT. It is translated as CASSSGFQPQHF.

This chain joins TRBV27 and TRBJ2-1; TRBD2 aligns across 12 bases. This CDR3 spans 17 amino acids. In germline, CDR1 is MNHEY, CDR2 SMNVEV (reference sequence). V was pared by 3 bases and J by 6 bases, with 9 bases of the junction left unmatched. CDR3 in DNA: TGTGCCAGCAGTTTTACTAGCGGGGGGCCGAAGGCCAATGAGCAGTTCTTC. Residues: CASSFTSGGPKANEQFF.

This clone has only a few counts. The chain couples TRBV10-3 to TRBJ1-2; 7 positions match TRBD1. The CDR3 totals 14 residues. Germline CDR1 and CDR2: ENHRY and SYGVKD. Germline trimming cut 7 bases from V and 0 bases from J; bases unmatched to any gene: 5. The CDR3 protein is CAIKGDSSNYGYTF. CDR3 DNA: TGTGCCATCAAAGGGGACAGCTCTAACTATGGCTACACCTTC.

This sequence joins TRBV11-3 and TRBJ2-1; tentative D call: TRBD2 (6 bases). In germline, CDR1 is SGHNT, CDR2 YENEEA. V gave up 5 bases and J gave up 5 bases, with 16 bases separating them. The CDR3 has 15 residues. CDR3 DNA sequence: TGTGCCAGCAGCCTCGGAGGGCCAAAGGACAATGAGCAGTTCTTC. Its protein product is CASSLGGPKDNEQFF.

The rearrangement uses TRBV7-2 and TRBJ1-2, with TRBD1 matching 7 bases. J was trimmed by 0 bases and V by 6 bases; bases with no gene match: 7. Germline loops: CDR1 SGHTA, CDR2 FQGNSA. The CDR3 spans 15 residues. The CDR3 nucleotides are TGTGCCAGCAGTCCTGTGGGGACAGCTAACTATGGCTACACCTTC. As protein: CASSPVGTANYGYTF.

The gene calls are TRBV10-3 and TRBJ1-2; the match to TRBD1 covers 7 bases. The junction had 3 bases not matched to a gene; V was cut back by 2 bases and J by 6 bases. The CDR3 has 13 amino acids. CDR1 ENHRY and CDR2 SYGVKD come from the germline V gene. The CDR3 DNA is TGTGCCATCAGTGAGGACAGGGTCGATGGCTACACCTTC. Amino acids: CAISEDRVDGYTF.

CDR3 amino acids: CASSVRIGQGVGEQYF. The CDR3 DNA reads TGTGCCAGCAGTGTTAGGATCGGACAGGGGGTTGGCGAGCAGTACTTC. The chain couples TRBV2 to TRBJ2-7, with TRBD1 matching 10 bases. Trimming removed 4 bases from V and 6 bases from J; junction bases left unmatched: 12. CDR1 and CDR2 (germline): SNHLY, FYNNEI. This CDR3 has 16 residues.

V usage is TRBV7-9 and J usage is TRBJ1-3; D is perhaps TRBD1 (5 bases). The CDR3 sequence is 14 residues long. V gave up 5 bases and J gave up 6 bases, with 14 bases separating them. Germline V gene lookup returns CDR1 SEHNR and CDR2 FQNEAQ (reference sequence). The CDR3 DNA reads as TGTGCCAGCAGCCCCGACGGGGGTCAAAACACCATATATTTT. This gives the protein CASSPDGGQNTIYF. The complete variable domain, with remaining parts taken from reference TRBV7-9 and TRBJ1-3, reads DTGVSQNPRHKITKRGQNVTFRCDPISEHNRLYWYRQTLGQGPEFLTYFQNEAQLEKSRLLSDRFSAERPKGSFSTLEIQRTEQGDSAMYLCASSPDGGQNTIYFGEGSWLTVV.

This clone was found a few times. This sequence joins TRBV7-3 and TRBJ1-6, with D uncertain. This CDR3 has 14 amino acids. Germline V gives CDR1 SGHTA, CDR2 FQGTGA. V gave up 3 bases and J gave up 7 bases, with 10 bases separating them. Here the CDR3 DNA reads TGTGCCAGCAGCTTTGCAGGATGGAATTCACCCCTCCACTTT. Protein: CASSFAGWNSPLHF.

This chain uses TRBV27 with TRBJ1-2, with TRBD1 identical over 9 bases. The CDR3 is made up of 16 amino acids. Germline values: CDR1 MNHEY, CDR2 SMNVEV (reference sequence). V lost 6 bases to trimming and J lost 5 bases; unmatched junction nucleotides: 13. The CDR3 region is CASRTGGASGQYGYTF. CDR3 DNA sequence: TGTGCCAGCAGAACAGGGGGCGCGAGTGGCCAGTATGGCTACACCTTC.

CDR3 sequence: CASSLDGRINQPQHF. CDR3 bases: TGCGCCAGCAGCTTGGACGGGAGGATCAATCAGCCCCAGCATTTT. This chain connects TRBV5-1 to TRBJ1-5; D is unresolved. Germline lookup yields CDR1 SGHRS and CDR2 YFSETQ. V lost 0 bases, J lost 3 bases, and 10 bases lay in between. This CDR3 contains 15 residues.